These T cell receptor beta chains were read from a single sample in a study of OX40 agonist ivuxolimab in advanced cancers. The protocol was immunoSEQ multiplex PCR, while the TCRdb copy is restricted to in-frame clones and leaves out a portion. The table lists 95,000 or so clones, about 92% of them singletons. The sample here was CD4+ or CD8+ T cells sorted from blood, taken in a trial of the OX40 agonist ivuxolimab. The receptors were gathered from an adult with an advanced solid tumor such as melanoma, head and neck, liver or kidney cancer. The conserved cysteine and the conserved F or W are not part of the CDR3 here. The order of the fields is V gene, CDR3 length, clone size, J gene, CDR3 protein. The listing skips clone size in some rows; elsewhere it reads once, few, many or a size class.

V gene: TRBV11-2
CDR3 length: 13
clone size: NA
J gene: TRBJ1-1
CDR3 protein: ASSLDSTIRTEAF

V gene: TRBV5-6
CDR3 length: 13
clone size: NA
J gene: TRBJ1-1
CDR3 protein: ASSLQGSVRTEAF

V gene: TRBV29-1
CDR3 length: 13
clone size: NA
J gene: TRBJ2-2
CDR3 protein: SVGPGTGGPGELF

V gene: TRBV11-2
CDR3 length: 11
clone size: NA
J gene: TRBJ1-1
CDR3 protein: ASSLVRDTEAF

V gene: TRBV5-1
CDR3 length: 16
clone size: NA
J gene: TRBJ2-5
CDR3 protein: ASSLLVGQGVWQETQY

V gene: TRBV30
CDR3 length: 10
clone size: NA
J gene: TRBJ1-1
CDR3 protein: ASGRLNTEAF

V gene: TRBV13
CDR3 length: 14
clone size: NA
J gene: TRBJ2-2
CDR3 protein: ASSFRLAGAPGELF

V gene: TRBV6-6
CDR3 length: 9
clone size: NA
J gene: TRBJ2-5
CDR3 protein: ASRDAETQY

V gene: TRBV6-5
CDR3 length: 11
clone size: few
J gene: TRBJ1-2
CDR3 protein: ASSPAGNYGYT

V gene: TRBV5-8
CDR3 length: 12
clone size: once
J gene: TRBJ2-3
CDR3 protein: ASSNRGGADTQY

V gene: TRBV7-8
CDR3 length: 14
clone size: NA
J gene: TRBJ2-2
CDR3 protein: ASSFQTSPNTGELF

V gene: TRBV9
CDR3 length: 12
clone size: NA
J gene: TRBJ2-3
CDR3 protein: ASSVLAGTDTQY

V gene: TRBV5-8
CDR3 length: 15
clone size: NA
J gene: TRBJ1-4
CDR3 protein: ASSPPPPSPGDEKLF

V gene: TRBV5-8
CDR3 length: 12
clone size: NA
J gene: TRBJ1-1
CDR3 protein: ASSLWAPNTEAF